The source of this T cell receptor beta chain is a study of blood T cell repertoires in COVID-19. About the study: There were acute and convalescent COVID-19 samples, and they came from the United States, Italy and Spain. T cells, B-cell-depleted T cells, or PBMCs provided the cDNA or gDNA that served as material.

The germline CDR1 and CDR2 sequences are LGHDT and YNNKEL (reference sequence). Trimming cost V 1 base and J 6 bases, with 9 bases left between them. This CDR3 contains 13 residues. In the original analysis: Estimated nucleated cell counts came from reference gene primer amplification. Profiled with immunoSEQ multiplex PCR; TCRdb holds only in-frame clones, not every one. Clonal size and the V and J genes are those of that table, whereas D and trimming came from the DNA. This sample carries fewer than 250,000 clones, about 85% of them seen once, and the ten largest clones take 6% to 7%. The TCR originated in a woman aged 55-75 years with active or convalescent COVID-19. The chain employs TRBV3-1 (or the pseudogene TRBV3-2) and TRBJ1-1; the D is unclear. The sample taken for sequencing was peripheral blood. The DNA of the CDR3 is TGTGCCAGCAGCCAAGGGGCCGGGGCTGAAGCTTTCTTT. The encoded protein is CASSQGAGAEAFF.